Sequencing of this T cell receptor (beta chain) was carried out in a study of T-cell reconstitution after alpha-beta-depleted transplantation in children. V was trimmed by 2 bases and J by 2 bases, leaving 10 bases between them. The CDR3 runs to 15 residues. CDR1 is SGDLS and CDR2 is YYNGEE in the germline V gene. This clonotype appeared a few times. What it binds is unknown. Construction of the TCRbeta library involved unique molecular identifiers. From the PCR reads, TCRdb called clonotypes with MiXCR, one entry per CDR3 protein. The table records 530,000 or so distinct CDR3 sequences, around 27% of them present only once. Findings and limits, study-wide: Once a year had passed after transplant, T-cell counts and diversity came mostly from newly produced T cells. By about two months after transplant, alpha-beta T cells reportedly arose from several hundred graft clones that had expanded. Surviving recipient T cells and thymic progenitors produced the high day-60 TCRbeta diversity seen in some patients.

Here the sequenced sample was PBMCs, taken before TCRalphabeta/CD19-depleted stem cell transplant. The sequence was collected from a boy in the first two years of life with Wiskott-Aldrich syndrome, due to receive a stem cell transplant. V usage is TRBV9 and J usage is TRBJ2-2; possibly TRBD1 for D (6 bases). DNA for the CDR3: TGTGCCAGCAGCGTGGGGGCCAGTAACACCGGGGAGCTGTTTTTT. Translated: CASSVGASNTGELFF.